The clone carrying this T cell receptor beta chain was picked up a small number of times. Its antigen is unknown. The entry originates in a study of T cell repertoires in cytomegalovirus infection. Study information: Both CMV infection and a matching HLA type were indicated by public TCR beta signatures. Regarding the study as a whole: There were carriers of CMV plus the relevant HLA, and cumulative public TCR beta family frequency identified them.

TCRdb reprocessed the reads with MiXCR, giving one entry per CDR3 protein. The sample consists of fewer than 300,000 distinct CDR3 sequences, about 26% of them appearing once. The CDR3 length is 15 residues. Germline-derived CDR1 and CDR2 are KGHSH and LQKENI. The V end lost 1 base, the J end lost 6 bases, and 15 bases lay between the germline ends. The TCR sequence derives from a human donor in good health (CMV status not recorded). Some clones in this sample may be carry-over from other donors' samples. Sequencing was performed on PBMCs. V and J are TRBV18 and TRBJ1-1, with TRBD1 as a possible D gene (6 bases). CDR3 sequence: CASSPRAGDGAEAFF. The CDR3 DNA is TGTGCCAGCTCACCACGGGCAGGGGATGGAGCTGAAGCTTTCTTT.